This is a list of T cell receptor beta chains from one sample in a study of blood T cell repertoires in COVID-19. The table came from immunoSEQ multiplex PCR; TCRdb's copy has only in-frame clones and leaves some out. This sample has some 320,000 clones, with 65% to 90% found just once. The source material was peripheral blood. The receptors derive from a human donor in a cohort sampled during active COVID-19. The CDR3 runs from the conserved cysteine through the conserved F or W. The order of the fields is D gene, V gene, J gene, clone size, CDR3 protein, CDR3 DNA. D genes are given only for firm matches. Size is stated for part of the rows, as once, few or many counts, or as a class when the clone is expanded.

D: TRBD2
V: TRBV7-2
J: TRBJ2-7
size: NA
CDR3: CASSLRSGGEYEQYF
DNA: TGTGCCAGCAGCTTAAGGAGCGGGGGGGAGTACGAGCAGTACTTC

D: TRBD1
V: TRBV7-9
J: TRBJ1-2
size: NA
CDR3: CASSQIDRDHGYTF
DNA: TGTGCCAGCAGCCAAATAGACAGGGATCATGGCTACACCTTC

D: TRBD1
V: TRBV7-6
J: TRBJ2-1
size: NA
CDR3: CASSLEGTGAGEQFF
DNA: TGTGCCAGCAGCTTAGAGGGGACAGGGGCAGGTGAGCAGTTCTTC

D: NA
V: TRBV11-2
J: TRBJ1-2
size: NA
CDR3: CASSFVGGNYGYTF
DNA: TGTGCCAGCAGCTTCGTGGGGGGGAACTATGGCTACACCTTC

D: TRBD2
V: TRBV7-3
J: TRBJ2-1
size: NA
CDR3: CASSPTSGGNEQFF
DNA: TGTGCCAGCAGCCCGACTAGCGGGGGCAATGAGCAGTTCTTC

D: TRBD2
V: TRBV9
J: TRBJ2-1
size: NA
CDR3: CASSVLGGGSYNEQFF
DNA: TGTGCCAGCAGCGTTTTAGGCGGGGGGAGCTACAATGAGCAGTTCTTC

D: TRBD1
V: TRBV5-1
J: TRBJ2-2
size: once
CDR3: CASSPDRGKSGELFF
DNA: TGCGCCAGCAGCCCGGACAGGGGAAAGAGCGGGGAGCTGTTTTTT

D: NA
V: TRBV24-1
J: TRBJ2-5
size: NA
CDR3: CATSDNGETQYF
DNA: TGTGCCACCAGTGATAACGGTGAGACCCAGTACTTC

D: TRBD1
V: TRBV4-2
J: TRBJ1-5
size: NA
CDR3: CASSQVQGARGQPQHF
DNA: TGTGCCAGCAGCCAGGTACAGGGGGCGCGGGGTCAGCCCCAGCATTTT

D: NA
V: TRBV5-6
J: TRBJ1-2
size: NA
CDR3: CASSLVGVGYTF
DNA: TGTGCCAGCAGCTTGGTAGGGGTCGGCTACACCTTC

D: NA
V: TRBV9
J: TRBJ1-2
size: NA
CDR3: CASGGRETNYGYTF
DNA: TGTGCCAGCGGAGGGAGGGAAACCAACTATGGCTACACCTTC

D: NA
V: TRBV6-6
J: TRBJ1-1
size: NA
CDR3: CASSGSTDFLRNTEAFF
DNA: TGTGCCAGCAGTGGATCCACCGATTTTCTCAGGAACACTGAAGCTTTCTTT

D: TRBD1
V: TRBV5-4
J: TRBJ1-1
size: NA
CDR3: CASSLTGANTEAFF
DNA: TGTGCCAGCAGCTTGACAGGGGCGAACACTGAAGCTTTCTTT

D: TRBD2
V: TRBV30
J: TRBJ2-7
size: NA
CDR3: CAWSVLAGGAGQYF
DNA: TGTGCCTGGAGTGTACTTGCGGGGGGCGCGGGGCAGTACTTC

D: NA
V: TRBV7-8
J: TRBJ1-1
size: NA
CDR3: CASSLRSRAQRTEAFF
DNA: TGTGCCAGCAGCTTAAGGTCGCGGGCGCAGCGCACTGAAGCTTTCTTT

D: NA
V: TRBV6-5
J: TRBJ1-3
size: NA
CDR3: CASSRQDTGNTIYF
DNA: TGTGCCAGCAGTCGACAGGATACTGGAAACACCATATATTTT

D: NA
V: TRBV9
J: TRBJ2-7
size: NA
CDR3: CASSVTGGSDEQYF
DNA: TGTGCCAGCAGCGTAACTGGAGGGAGCGACGAGCAGTACTTC

D: TRBD2
V: TRBV27
J: TRBJ2-3
size: NA
CDR3: CASSSRSGGTDTQYF
DNA: TGTGCCAGCAGTTCCCGGAGCGGGGGGACAGATACGCAGTATTTT

D: NA
V: TRBV29-1
J: TRBJ1-6
size: NA
CDR3: CSIKESSYNSPLHF
DNA: TGCAGTATTAAGGAGAGCTCCTATAATTCACCCCTCCACTTT

D: TRBD1
V: TRBV5-6
J: TRBJ2-7
size: NA
CDR3: CASSFGTGGTEQYF
DNA: TGTGCCAGCAGCTTTGGGACAGGGGGCACCGAGCAGTACTTC

D: NA
V: TRBV6-5
J: TRBJ2-1
size: once
CDR3: CASSSKGWNEQFF
DNA: TGTGCCAGCAGCTCCAAGGGGTGGAATGAGCAGTTCTTC

D: TRBD2
V: TRBV7-6
J: TRBJ2-5
size: once
CDR3: CASSHRTSGVETQYF
DNA: TGTGCCAGCAGTCATCGGACTAGCGGGGTAGAGACCCAGTACTTC

D: TRBD1
V: TRBV27
J: TRBJ1-2
size: NA
CDR3: CASSSWPPGTETNYGYTF
DNA: TGTGCCAGCAGTTCTTGGCCCCCCGGGACAGAGACTAACTATGGCTACACCTTC

D: NA
V: TRBV11-2
J: TRBJ2-4
size: NA
CDR3: CASSLVPTRDIQYF
DNA: TGTGCCAGCAGCTTAGTTCCGACTCGAGACATTCAGTACTTC

D: NA
V: TRBV1
J: TRBJ1-4
size: NA
CDR3: CTSARGMVGEKLFF
DNA: TGCACCAGCGCCAGAGGGATGGTTGGTGAAAAACTGTTTTTT

D: NA
V: TRBV3-1/TRBV3-2
J: TRBJ1-4
size: NA
CDR3: CASSVRWSNEKLFF
DNA: TGTGCCAGCAGCGTCAGGTGGTCTAATGAAAAACTGTTTTTT

D: NA
V: TRBV6-5
J: TRBJ2-2
size: few
CDR3: CASSPGYTGELFF
DNA: TGTGCCAGCAGTCCGGGGTACACCGGGGAGCTGTTTTTT

D: NA
V: TRBV11-2
J: TRBJ1-3
size: NA
CDR3: CASSLKPGAGNTIYF
DNA: TGTGCCAGCAGCTTAAAACCAGGGGCTGGAAACACCATATATTTT

D: TRBD2
V: TRBV19
J: TRBJ2-1
size: NA
CDR3: CASSTTSGGAQFF
DNA: TGTGCCAGTAGTACAACTAGCGGGGGGGCGCAGTTCTTC

D: TRBD1
V: TRBV19
J: TRBJ1-1
size: NA
CDR3: CASRDTGGTEAFF
DNA: TGTGCCAGTAGGGACACAGGGGGCACTGAAGCTTTCTTT

D: TRBD1
V: TRBV3-1/TRBV3-2
J: TRBJ1-1
size: NA
CDR3: CASSQGAGTGNTEAFF
DNA: TGTGCCAGCAGCCAGGGAGCCGGGACAGGGAACACTGAAGCTTTCTTT

D: NA
V: TRBV5-1
J: TRBJ2-5
size: NA
CDR3: CASSSGRDNRKETQYF
DNA: TGCGCCAGCAGCTCTGGAAGGGACAACCGTAAAGAGACCCAGTACTTC

D: TRBD2
V: TRBV3-1/TRBV3-2
J: TRBJ2-2
size: NA
CDR3: CASSQSIRAVVAGTGELFF
DNA: TGTGCCAGCAGCCAAAGTATTAGGGCCGTAGTAGCGGGCACCGGGGAGCTGTTTTTT

D: NA
V: TRBV7-2
J: TRBJ2-1
size: NA
CDR3: CASSLGSGGANEQFF
DNA: TGTGCCAGCAGCTTAGGGAGTGGGGGGGCGAATGAGCAGTTCTTC

D: NA
V: TRBV5-4
J: TRBJ2-5
size: NA
CDR3: CASSLAGGVQETQYF
DNA: TGTGCCAGCAGCTTGGCGGGGGGCGTTCAAGAGACCCAGTACTTC

D: TRBD1
V: TRBV5-1
J: TRBJ1-2
size: NA
CDR3: CASSSGTAYGYTF
DNA: TGCGCCAGCAGCTCCGGGACAGCTTATGGCTACACCTTC

D: NA
V: TRBV18
J: TRBJ2-2
size: NA
CDR3: CASSPGPRGGELFF
DNA: TGTGCCAGCTCACCAGGTCCGCGGGGCGGGGAGCTGTTTTTT

D: NA
V: TRBV19
J: TRBJ2-2
size: once
CDR3: CASSIIVRTGELFF
DNA: TGTGCCAGTAGTATAATTGTCCGGACCGGGGAGCTGTTTTTT

D: NA
V: TRBV6-5
J: TRBJ1-5
size: NA
CDR3: CASSRGRDTNQPQHF
DNA: TGTGCCAGCAGTAGAGGCCGGGACACCAATCAGCCCCAGCATTTT

D: NA
V: TRBV3-1/TRBV3-2
J: TRBJ1-2
size: NA
CDR3: CAPQEAGYTF
DNA: TGTGCCCCTCAGGAGGCTGGCTACACCTTC

D: TRBD1
V: TRBV14
J: TRBJ2-2
size: NA
CDR3: CASSPYPGQGLAGELFF
DNA: TGTGCCAGCAGCCCCTACCCGGGACAGGGGCTGGCCGGGGAGCTGTTTTTT

D: NA
V: TRBV15
J: TRBJ1-2
size: once
CDR3: CATSRQTGTNYGYTF
DNA: TGTGCCACCAGCAGGCAGACAGGCACGAACTATGGCTACACCTTC

D: TRBD1
V: TRBV6-5
J: TRBJ2-2
size: NA
CDR3: CASRGGQGNTGELFF
DNA: TGTGCCAGCAGGGGGGGACAGGGGAACACCGGGGAGCTGTTTTTT

D: NA
V: TRBV5-1
J: TRBJ1-4
size: NA
CDR3: CASSPGDNEKLFF
DNA: TGCGCCAGCAGCCCAGGGGATAATGAAAAACTGTTTTTT

D: NA
V: TRBV3-1/TRBV3-2
J: TRBJ1-6
size: many
CDR3: CASSLLTDNSPLHF
DNA: TGTGCCAGCAGCCTTCTGACTGATAATTCACCCCTCCACTTT

D: TRBD1
V: TRBV5-6
J: TRBJ1-3
size: few
CDR3: CASSIQGYRNTIYF
DNA: TGTGCCAGCAGCATACAGGGGTATAGAAACACCATATATTTT

D: TRBD2
V: TRBV5-1
J: TRBJ2-7
size: NA
CDR3: CASSRGEGRAVYEQYF
DNA: TGCGCCAGCAGCAGAGGGGAGGGGAGGGCGGTCTACGAGCAGTACTTC

D: NA
V: TRBV27
J: TRBJ2-2
size: NA
CDR3: CASSPRLVAGELFF
DNA: TGTGCCAGCAGCCCCCGACTAGTGGCCGGGGAGCTGTTTTTT

D: NA
V: TRBV4-1
J: TRBJ1-6
size: NA
CDR3: CASSQGEEGLANSPLHF
DNA: TGCGCCAGCAGCCAAGGGGAGGAGGGGTTAGCTAATTCACCCCTCCACTTT

D: TRBD1
V: TRBV6-1
J: TRBJ1-1
size: NA
CDR3: CASSDPGQGGDEAFF
DNA: TGTGCCAGCAGTGACCCGGGACAGGGAGGAGATGAAGCTTTCTTT